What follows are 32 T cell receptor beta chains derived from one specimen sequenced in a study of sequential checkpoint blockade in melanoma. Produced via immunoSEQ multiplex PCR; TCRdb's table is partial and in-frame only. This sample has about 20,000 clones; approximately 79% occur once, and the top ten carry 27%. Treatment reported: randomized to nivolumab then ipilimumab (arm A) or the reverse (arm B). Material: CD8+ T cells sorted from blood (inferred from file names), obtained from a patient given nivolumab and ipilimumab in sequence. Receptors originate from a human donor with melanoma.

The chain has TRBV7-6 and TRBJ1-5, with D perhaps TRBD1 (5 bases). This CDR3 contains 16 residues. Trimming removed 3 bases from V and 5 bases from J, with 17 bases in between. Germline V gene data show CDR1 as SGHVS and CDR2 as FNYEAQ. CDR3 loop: CASSLVPDGGDQPQHF. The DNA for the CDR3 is TGTGCCAGCAGCTTGGTGCCCGACGGGGGGGATCAGCCCCAGCATTTT. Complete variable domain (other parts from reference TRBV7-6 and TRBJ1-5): GAGVSQSPRYKVTKRGQDVALRCDPISGHVSLYWYRQALGQGPEFLTYFNYEAQQDKSGLPNDRFSAERPEGSISTLTIQRTEQRDSAMYRCASSLVPDGGDQPQHFGDGTRLSIL.

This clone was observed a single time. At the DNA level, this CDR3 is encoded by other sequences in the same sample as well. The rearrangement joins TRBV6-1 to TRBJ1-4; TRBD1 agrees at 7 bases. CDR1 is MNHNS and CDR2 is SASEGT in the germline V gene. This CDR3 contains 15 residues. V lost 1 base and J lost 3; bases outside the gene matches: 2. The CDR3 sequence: CASSEGGTANEKLFF. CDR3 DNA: TGTGCCAGCAGTGAAGGAGGGACAGCTAATGAAAAACTGTTTTTT.

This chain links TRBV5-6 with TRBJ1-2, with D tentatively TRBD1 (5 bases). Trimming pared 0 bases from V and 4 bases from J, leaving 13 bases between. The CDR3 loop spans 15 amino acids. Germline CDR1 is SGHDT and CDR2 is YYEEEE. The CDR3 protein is CASSLGDSNFYGYTF. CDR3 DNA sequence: TGTGCCAGCAGCTTGGGAGACAGCAATTTCTATGGCTACACCTTC.

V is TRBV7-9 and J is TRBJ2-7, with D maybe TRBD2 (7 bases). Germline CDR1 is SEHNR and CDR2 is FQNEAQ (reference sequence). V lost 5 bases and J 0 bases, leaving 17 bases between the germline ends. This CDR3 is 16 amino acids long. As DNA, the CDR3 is TGTGCCAGCAGCCCGTCGGAGGGGGGGGTCTCCTACGAGCAGTACTTC. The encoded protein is CASSPSEGGVSYEQYF.

CDR3 in DNA: TGCGCCAGCAAACTAGCGGGGGGTCTGAACACCGGGGAGCTGTTTTTT. Its translation: CASKLAGGLNTGELFF. V usage is TRBV5-1 and J usage is TRBJ2-2; 12 bases are a match to TRBD2. CDR1 is SGHRS and CDR2 is YFSETQ in the germline V gene. The CDR3 spans 16 residues. J lost 1 base, V lost 6 bases, and 4 bases had no gene match.

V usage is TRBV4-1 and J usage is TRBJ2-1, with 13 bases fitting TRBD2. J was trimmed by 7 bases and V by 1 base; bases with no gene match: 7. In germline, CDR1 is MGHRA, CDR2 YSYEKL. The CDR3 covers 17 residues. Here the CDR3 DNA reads TGCGCCAGCAGCCAAGCGGGCGGACTAGCGGGAGTGAATGAGCAGTTCTTC. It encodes CASSQAGGLAGVNEQFF.

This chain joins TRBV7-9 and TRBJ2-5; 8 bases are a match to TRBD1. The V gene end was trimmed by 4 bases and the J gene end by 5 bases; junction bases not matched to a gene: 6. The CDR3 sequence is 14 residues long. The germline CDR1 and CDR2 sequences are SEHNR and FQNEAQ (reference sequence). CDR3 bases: TGTGCCAGCAGCTCCTGGACAGGGAAGGAGACCCAGTACTTC. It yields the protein CASSSWTGKETQYF.

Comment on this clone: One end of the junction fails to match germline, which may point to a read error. This CDR3 is CASFNTGLSRRNIEAFF. DNA of the CDR3: TGTGCCAGTTTTAACACAGGGTTGAGCCGCCGGAACATTGAAGCTTTCTTT. The J gene is TRBJ1-1, the V gene TRBV19; a weak D match, TRBD1 (6 bases). Germline loops: CDR1 LNHDA, CDR2 SQIVND (reference sequence). This CDR3 spans 17 amino acids. Complete variable domain (other parts from reference TRBV19 and TRBJ1-1): DGGITQSPKYLFRKEGQNVTLSCEQNLNHDAMYWYRQDPGQGLRLIYYSQIVNDFQKGDIAEGYSVSREKKESFPLTVTSAQKNPTAFYLCASFNTGLSRRNIEAFFGQGTRLTVV.

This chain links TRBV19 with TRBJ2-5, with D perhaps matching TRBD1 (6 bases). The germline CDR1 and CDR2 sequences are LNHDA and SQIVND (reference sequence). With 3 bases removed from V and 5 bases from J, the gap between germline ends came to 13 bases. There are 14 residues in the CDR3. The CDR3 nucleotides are TGTGCCAGTAGTATTTTTGGGGGCGCGGAGACCCAGTACTTC. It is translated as CASSIFGGAETQYF.

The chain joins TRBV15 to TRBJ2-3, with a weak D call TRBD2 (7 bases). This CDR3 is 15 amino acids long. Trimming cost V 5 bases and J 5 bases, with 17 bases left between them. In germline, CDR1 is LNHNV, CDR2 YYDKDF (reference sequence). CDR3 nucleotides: TGTGCCACCAGCGGCGGGGGCCCCGAGGAAGATACGCAGTATTTT. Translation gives CATSGGGPEEDTQYF.

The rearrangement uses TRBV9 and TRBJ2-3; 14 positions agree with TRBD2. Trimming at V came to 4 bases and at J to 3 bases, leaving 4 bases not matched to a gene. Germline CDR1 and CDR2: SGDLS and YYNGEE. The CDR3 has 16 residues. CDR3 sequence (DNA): TGTGCCAGCAGCTCGGGACTAGCGGGAGCAACAGATACGCAGTATTTT. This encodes CASSSGLAGATDTQYF. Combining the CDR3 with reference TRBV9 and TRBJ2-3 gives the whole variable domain DSGVTQTPKHLITATGQRVTLRCSPRSGDLSVYWYQQSLDQGLQFLIQYYNGEERAKGNILERFSAQQFPDLHSELNLSSLELGDSALYFCASSSGLAGATDTQYFGPGTRLTVL.

DNA of the CDR3: TGTGCCAGCAGTTTTGAGCAGTACTTC. Amino acids: CASSFEQYF. The chain couples TRBV6-6 to TRBJ2-5, with unresolved D. Looked up from germline, CDR1 is MNHNY and CDR2 is SVGAGI (reference sequence). Deletions cut 4 bases from V and 11 bases from J, with 5 bases between. This CDR3 has 9 amino acids.

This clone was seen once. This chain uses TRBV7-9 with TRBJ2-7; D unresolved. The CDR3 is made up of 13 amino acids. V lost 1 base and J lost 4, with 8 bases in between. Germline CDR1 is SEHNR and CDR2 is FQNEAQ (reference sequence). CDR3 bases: TGTGCCAGCAGCTTAGTGGCGGCTTACGAGCAGTACTTC. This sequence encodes CASSLVAAYEQYF.

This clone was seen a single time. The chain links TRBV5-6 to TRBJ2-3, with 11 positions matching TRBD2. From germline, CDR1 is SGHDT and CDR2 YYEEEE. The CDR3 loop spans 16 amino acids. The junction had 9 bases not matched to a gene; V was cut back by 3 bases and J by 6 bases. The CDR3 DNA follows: TGTGCCAGCAGCTCGTCACTAGCGGGAGCGACGGATACGCAGTATTTT. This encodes CASSSSLAGATDTQYF.

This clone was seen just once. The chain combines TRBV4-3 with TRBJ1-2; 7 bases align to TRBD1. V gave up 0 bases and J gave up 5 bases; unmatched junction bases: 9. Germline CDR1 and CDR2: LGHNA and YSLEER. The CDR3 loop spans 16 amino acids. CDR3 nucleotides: TGCGCCAGCAGCCAAGATCTATCAGGGGGGTGGTATGGCTACACCTTC. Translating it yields CASSQDLSGGWYGYTF.

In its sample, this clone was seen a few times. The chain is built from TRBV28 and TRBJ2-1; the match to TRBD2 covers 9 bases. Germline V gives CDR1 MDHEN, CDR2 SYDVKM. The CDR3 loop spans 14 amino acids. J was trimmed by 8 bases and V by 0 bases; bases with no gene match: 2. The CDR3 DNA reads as TGTGCCAGCAGTTTATGGACTAGCGGTGATGAGCAGTTCTTC. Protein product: CASSLWTSGDEQFF.

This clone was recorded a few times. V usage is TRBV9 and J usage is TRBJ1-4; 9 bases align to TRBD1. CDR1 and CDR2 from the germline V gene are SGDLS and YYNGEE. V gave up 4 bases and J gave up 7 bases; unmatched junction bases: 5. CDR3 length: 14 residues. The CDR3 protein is CASSSGTGFEKLFF. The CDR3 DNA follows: TGTGCCAGCAGCTCCGGGACAGGGTTTGAAAAACTGTTTTTT. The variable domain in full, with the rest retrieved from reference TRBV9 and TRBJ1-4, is DSGVTQTPKHLITATGQRVTLRCSPRSGDLSVYWYQQSLDQGLQFLIQYYNGEERAKGNILERFSAQQFPDLHSELNLSSLELGDSALYFCASSSGTGFEKLFFGSGTQLSVL.

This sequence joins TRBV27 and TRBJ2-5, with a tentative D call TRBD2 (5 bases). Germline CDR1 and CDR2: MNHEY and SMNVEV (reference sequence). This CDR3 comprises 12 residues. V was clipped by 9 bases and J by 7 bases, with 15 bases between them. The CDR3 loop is CASSSGIGTQYF. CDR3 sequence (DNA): TGTGCCAGTTCATCGGGGATCGGGACCCAGTACTTC.

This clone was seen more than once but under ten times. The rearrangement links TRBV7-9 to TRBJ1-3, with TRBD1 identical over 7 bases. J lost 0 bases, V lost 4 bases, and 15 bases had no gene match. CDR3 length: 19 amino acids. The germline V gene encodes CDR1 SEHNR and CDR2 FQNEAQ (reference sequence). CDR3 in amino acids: CASSYRLDRDPFSGNTIYF. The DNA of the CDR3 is TGTGCCAGCAGCTACCGCCTTGACAGGGACCCTTTCTCTGGAAACACCATATATTTT.

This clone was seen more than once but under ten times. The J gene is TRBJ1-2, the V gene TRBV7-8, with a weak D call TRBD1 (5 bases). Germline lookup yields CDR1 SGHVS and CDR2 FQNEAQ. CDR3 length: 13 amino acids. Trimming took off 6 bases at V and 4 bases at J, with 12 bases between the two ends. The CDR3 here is CASRLMDTYGYTF. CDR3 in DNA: TGTGCCAGCAGACTCATGGACACCTATGGCTACACCTTC.

In DNA, the CDR3 is TGTGCCAGCAGTGACACAGGGTGGAGGGAGACCCAGTACTTC. This sequence encodes CASSDTGWRETQYF. The chain is built from TRBV6-5 and TRBJ2-5; D possibly corresponds to TRBD1 (6 bases). This CDR3 contains 14 residues. Per germline, CDR1 MNHEY and CDR2 SVGAGI. Trimming took 5 bases from V and 5 from J, leaving 15 bases between them.

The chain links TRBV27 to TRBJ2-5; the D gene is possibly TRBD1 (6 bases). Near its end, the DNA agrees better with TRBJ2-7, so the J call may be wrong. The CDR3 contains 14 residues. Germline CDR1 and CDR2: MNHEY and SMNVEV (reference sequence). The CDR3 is CASSVTGTNYEQYF. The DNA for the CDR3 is TGTGCCAGCAGTGTAACCGGGACAAACTACGAGCAGTACTTC.

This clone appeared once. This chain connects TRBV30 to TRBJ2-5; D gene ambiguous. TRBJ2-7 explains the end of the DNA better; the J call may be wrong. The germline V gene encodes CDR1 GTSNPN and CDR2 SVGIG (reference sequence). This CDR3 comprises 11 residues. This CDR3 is CAWSDPYEQYF. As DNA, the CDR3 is TGTGCCTGGAGTGACCCCTACGAGCAGTACTTC.

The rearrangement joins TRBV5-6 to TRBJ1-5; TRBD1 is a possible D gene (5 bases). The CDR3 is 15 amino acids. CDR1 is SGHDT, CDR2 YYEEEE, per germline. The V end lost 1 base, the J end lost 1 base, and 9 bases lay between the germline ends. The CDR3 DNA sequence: TGTGCCAGCAGCTTGAATGGGGCGAGCAATCAGCCCCAGCATTTT. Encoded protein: CASSLNGASNQPQHF.

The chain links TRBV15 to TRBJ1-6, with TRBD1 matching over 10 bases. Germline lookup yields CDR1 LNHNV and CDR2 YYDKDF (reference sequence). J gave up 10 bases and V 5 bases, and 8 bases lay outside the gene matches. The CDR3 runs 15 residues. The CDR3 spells CATSGRTGGGSPLHF. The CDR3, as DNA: TGTGCCACCAGCGGTAGGACAGGGGGAGGCTCACCCCTCCACTTT.

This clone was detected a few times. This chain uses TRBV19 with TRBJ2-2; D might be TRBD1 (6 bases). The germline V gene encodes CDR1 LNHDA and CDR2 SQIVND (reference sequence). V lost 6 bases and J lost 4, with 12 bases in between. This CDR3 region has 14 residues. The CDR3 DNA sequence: TGTGCCAGTAGCGAATTGGACAGCACCGGGGAGCTGTTTTTT. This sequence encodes CASSELDSTGELFF.

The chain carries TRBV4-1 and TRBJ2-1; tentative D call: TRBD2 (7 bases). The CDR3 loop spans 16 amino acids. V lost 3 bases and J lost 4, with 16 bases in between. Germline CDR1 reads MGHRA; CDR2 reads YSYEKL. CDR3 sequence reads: CASSQSQGGIYNEQFF. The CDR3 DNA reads TGCGCCAGCAGCCAGTCACAGGGAGGGATTTACAATGAGCAGTTCTTC.

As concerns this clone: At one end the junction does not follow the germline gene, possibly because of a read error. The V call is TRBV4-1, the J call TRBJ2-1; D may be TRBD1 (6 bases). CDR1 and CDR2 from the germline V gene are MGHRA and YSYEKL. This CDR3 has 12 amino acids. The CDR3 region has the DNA TGCGCCAGCAGCCAAGATGGAGACAGGTTAATCTTC. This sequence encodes CASSQDGDRLIF.

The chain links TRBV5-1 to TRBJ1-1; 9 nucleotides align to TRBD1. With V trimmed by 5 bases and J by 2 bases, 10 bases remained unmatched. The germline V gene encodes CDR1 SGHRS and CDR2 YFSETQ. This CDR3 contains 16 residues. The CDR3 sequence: CASSFRTGEGNTEAFF. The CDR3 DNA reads TGCGCCAGCAGTTTCCGGACAGGGGAGGGTAACACTGAAGCTTTCTTT.

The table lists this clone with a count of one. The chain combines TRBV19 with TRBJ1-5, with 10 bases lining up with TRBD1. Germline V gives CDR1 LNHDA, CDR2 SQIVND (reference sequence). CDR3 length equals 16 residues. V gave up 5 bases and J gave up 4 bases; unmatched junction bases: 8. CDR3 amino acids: CASSARTGGRNQPQHF. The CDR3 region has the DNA TGTGCCAGTAGTGCCCGGACAGGGGGTCGTAATCAGCCCCAGCATTTT.

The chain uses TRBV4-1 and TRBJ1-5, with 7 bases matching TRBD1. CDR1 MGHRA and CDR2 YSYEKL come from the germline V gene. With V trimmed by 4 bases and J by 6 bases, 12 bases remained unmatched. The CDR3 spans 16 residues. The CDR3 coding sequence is TGCGCCAGCAGCCGACAGACAGGGAACGCAATTCAGCCCCAGCATTTT. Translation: CASSRQTGNAIQPQHF.

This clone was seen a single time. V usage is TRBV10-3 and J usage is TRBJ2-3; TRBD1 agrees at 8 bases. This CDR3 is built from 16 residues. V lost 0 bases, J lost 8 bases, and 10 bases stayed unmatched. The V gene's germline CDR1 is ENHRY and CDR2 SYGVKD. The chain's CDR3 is CAISESTRGPAGTQYF. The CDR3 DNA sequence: TGTGCCATCAGTGAGTCAACCAGGGGGCCAGCAGGTACGCAGTATTTT.